This T cell receptor (beta chain) was obtained from a study of blood T cell repertoires in COVID-19. In the original processing: Amplification with reference gene primers provided the estimates of nucleated cell counts. Here immunoSEQ multiplex PCR was the method, and the copy in TCRdb shows in-frame clones only, minus some. V and J calls and clone size are those listed in that table; D and trimming were worked out from the DNA. The sample consists of under 450,000 clones, more than 70% of them appearing once. Germline lookup yields CDR1 SGHKS and CDR2 YYEKEE (reference sequence). The CDR3 extends over 18 amino acids. V was pared by 5 bases and J by 4 bases, with 18 bases of the junction left unmatched.

The source is a man younger than 45 who had recovered from COVID-19. The sequenced sample consisted of PBMCs or T cells enriched from blood (not recorded which). The rearrangement joins TRBV5-5 to TRBJ1-1; 9 nucleotides line up with TRBD1. The CDR3 sequence is CASRSPPPGQGTSTEAFF. CDR3 sequence (DNA): TGTGCCAGCAGATCGCCGCCTCCGGGACAGGGTACAAGCACTGAAGCTTTCTTT.